A selection of T cell receptor beta chains follows, all from one sample in a study of blood T cell repertoires in COVID-19. Data came from immunoSEQ multiplex PCR; TCRdb stores just in-frame clones and leaves some out. This sample has about 280,000 clones; around 89% occur once, and the top ten carry about 4.6%. Sequenced sample: peripheral blood. The receptors were gathered from a man aged 40-55 years with acute or convalescent COVID-19. CDR3s include the opening cysteine and the closing phenylalanine or tryptophan. The D gene is left open where the match is weak. Size values are once, few and many counts, or a class for expanded clones, and some rows have none.

-,TRBJ1-2,TRBV7-3,-,CASSPGGTTGHGYTF,TGTGCCAGCAGCCCAGGCGGGACGACGGGCCATGGCTACACCTTC
-,TRBJ2-1,TRBV6-5,TRBD2,CAISPGTTLDEQFF,TGTGCCATCTCGCCAGGGACTACTCTAGATGAGCAGTTCTTC
-,TRBJ1-6,TRBV6-5,-,CASSYSRQGGLSPLHF,TGTGCCAGCAGTTACTCGAGGCAGGGCGGCCTTTCACCCCTCCACTTT
-,TRBJ1-1,TRBV4-1,-,CASSQEEGITEAFF,TGCGCCAGCAGCCAAGAAGAGGGAATCACTGAAGCTTTCTTT
-,TRBJ1-2,TRBV6-1,-,CASSEAAGTPKGAF,TGTGCCAGCAGTGAAGCTGCCGGGACCCCTAAGGGGGCCTTC
-,TRBJ2-7,TRBV7-2,-,CASSLARIYEQYF,TGTGCCAGCAGCTTAGCGCGAATTTACGAGCAGTACTTC
-,TRBJ1-2,TRBV30,-,CAWSVVRYSNYGYTF,TGTGCCTGGAGTGTTGTACGGTATAGTAACTATGGCTACACCTTC
once,TRBJ2-6,TRBV15,-,CATSRIAGANVLTF,TGTGCCACCAGCAGAATCGCTGGGGCCAACGTCCTGACTTTC
-,TRBJ1-4,TRBV20-1,-,CSASWGRSIEKLFF,TGCAGTGCTAGTTGGGGGCGTAGCATAGAGAAACTGTTTTTT
few,TRBJ2-7,TRBV3-1/TRBV3-2,TRBD1,CASSPGTGQTWQYF,TGTGCCAGCAGCCCAGGGACAGGACAGACGTGGCAGTACTTC
-,TRBJ2-1,TRBV10-3,TRBD1,CAIRTPTGQGVGNEQFF,TGTGCCATCAGGACACCCACAGGACAGGGTGTAGGCAATGAGCAGTTCTTC
-,TRBJ2-7,TRBV18,TRBD1,CASSPRQGGYEQYF,TGTGCCAGCTCACCTCGACAGGGGGGCTACGAGCAGTACTTC
-,TRBJ2-7,TRBV4-1,-,CASSQVDGAYEQYF,TGCGCCAGCAGCCAAGTTGACGGGGCCTACGAGCAGTACTTC
-,TRBJ2-7,TRBV21-1,-,CASSKGREYEQYF,TGTGCCAGCAGCAAGGGGAGGGAGTACGAGCAGTACTTC
-,TRBJ1-5,TRBV29-1,-,CSVVSGNGNQPQHF,TGCAGCGTTGTTTCGGGGAATGGCAATCAGCCCCAGCATTTT
-,TRBJ2-2,TRBV19,-,CASRGEVGNTGELFF,TGTGCCAGTAGAGGGGAGGTCGGGAACACCGGGGAGCTGTTTTTT
-,TRBJ1-5,TRBV11-2,TRBD1,CASSWTGPNQPQHF,TGTGCCAGCAGCTGGACAGGTCCTAATCAGCCCCAGCATTTT
-,TRBJ1-2,TRBV18,-,CASSPGRDSWYGYTF,TGTGCCAGCTCACCCGGACGGGATTCATGGTATGGCTACACCTTC
-,TRBJ1-5,TRBV5-8,-,CASSSAEYQPQHF,TGTGCCAGCAGCTCCGCGGAGTACCAGCCCCAGCATTTT
-,TRBJ1-1,TRBV12-5,-,CASGPDGEVAFF,TGTGCTAGTGGTCCGGATGGAGAGGTGGCTTTCTTT
-,TRBJ2-2,TRBV5-4,-,CASSLFAQGGGELFF,TGTGCCAGCAGCTTGTTTGCGCAGGGGGGCGGGGAGCTGTTTTTT
-,TRBJ1-6,TRBV6-2/TRBV6-3,-,CASSFTPAGTPFHF,TGTGCCAGCAGTTTTACCCCCGCCGGGACACCCTTCCACTTT
-,TRBJ2-1,TRBV5-1,-,CASSPPPRGLLRNEQFF,TGCGCCAGCAGTCCTCCGCCGCGGGGTTTACTACGGAATGAGCAGTTCTTC
-,TRBJ1-3,TRBV2,-,CASTRGGTPGNTIYF,TGTGCCAGCACCAGAGGAGGGACCCCTGGAAACACCATATATTTT
-,TRBJ2-3,TRBV7-8,-,CASSLPGRTDTQYF,TGTGCCAGCAGCCTACCAGGGCGCACAGATACGCAGTATTTT
-,TRBJ1-6,TRBV27,TRBD1,CASTSTQGAKLNSPLHF,TGTGCCAGCACCAGCACTCAGGGGGCGAAGTTAAATTCACCCCTCCACTTT
-,TRBJ2-3,TRBV10-2,TRBD1,CASSAQGLADTQYF,TGCGCCAGCAGCGCACAGGGGCTTGCAGATACGCAGTATTTT
-,TRBJ1-2,TRBV10-3,-,CAISEPTGRINYGYTF,TGTGCCATCAGTGAGCCGACAGGAAGGATTAACTATGGCTACACCTTC
-,TRBJ1-2,TRBV5-1,TRBD1,CASSFSGQFDGYTF,TGCGCCAGCAGCTTCTCGGGACAGTTCGATGGCTACACCTTC
-,TRBJ1-3,TRBV7-6,-,CASSASPGHWTGNTIYF,TGTGCCAGCAGCGCCAGCCCGGGACATTGGACTGGAAACACCATATATTTT
-,TRBJ2-2,TRBV11-2,TRBD2,CAGQLGLAVTGELFF,TGTGCCGGCCAACTGGGACTAGCGGTAACCGGGGAGCTGTTTTTT
-,TRBJ2-1,TRBV28,-,CASSRRQPAYNEQFF,TGTGCCAGCAGTCGAAGACAGCCAGCCTACAATGAGCAGTTCTTC
-,TRBJ2-1,TRBV6-6,-,CASNDPPGNEQFF,TGTGCCAGCAATGACCCCCCCGGGAATGAGCAGTTCTTC
-,TRBJ1-1,TRBV30,-,CAWSGSGNTEAFF,TGTGCCTGGAGTGGGTCCGGGAACACTGAAGCTTTCTTT
-,TRBJ1-4,TRBV2,TRBD1,CASSEATGVGEKLFF,TGTGCCAGCAGTGAAGCAACAGGGGTGGGGGAAAAACTGTTTTTT
-,TRBJ1-2,TRBV28,-,CASSRSRDYGYTF,TGTGCCAGCAGCCGAAGCAGGGACTATGGCTACACCTTC
-,TRBJ1-4,TRBV29-1,-,CSVGDSTTNEKLFF,TGCAGCGTTGGGGACTCCACAACTAATGAAAAACTGTTTTTT
-,TRBJ1-2,TRBV6-4,TRBD1,CASSVTHRGYVGYTF,TGTGCCAGCAGTGTGACCCACAGGGGATACGTAGGCTACACCTTC
-,TRBJ2-7,TRBV28,-,CASSSPGGTYEQYF,TGTGCCAGCAGTTCCCCGGGGGGCACCTACGAGCAGTACTTC
-,TRBJ2-1,TRBV29-1,TRBD1,CSVERLQGARNEQFF,TGCAGCGTTGAAAGGCTCCAGGGGGCTAGGAATGAGCAGTTCTTC
-,TRBJ1-4,TRBV7-6,-,CASSPIVEGATNEKLFF,TGTGCCAGCAGCCCCATAGTGGAGGGTGCAACTAATGAAAAACTGTTTTTT
-,TRBJ1-3,TRBV6-5,-,CASSPDLSSGNTIYF,TGTGCCAGCAGTCCCGACTTGAGCTCTGGAAACACCATATATTTT
-,TRBJ2-2,TRBV27,TRBD2,CASTTRGAGELFF,TGTGCCAGCACCACTCGGGGGGCCGGGGAGCTGTTTTTT
-,TRBJ2-2,TRBV18,TRBD1,CASSPPDRVRTGELFF,TGTGCCAGCTCACCACCTGACAGGGTTCGCACCGGGGAGCTGTTTTTT
once,TRBJ2-1,TRBV5-5,TRBD2,CASGRGLGDNEQFF,TGTGCCAGCGGGAGGGGTTTAGGAGACAATGAGCAGTTCTTC
-,TRBJ1-1,TRBV6-5,-,CASLSTRGAFF,TGTGCCAGCCTTTCCACTCGGGGAGCTTTCTTT
-,TRBJ1-4,TRBV12-5,-,CASGPLVSGGENEKLFF,TGTGCTAGTGGGCCACTTGTCAGCGGGGGGGAAAATGAAAAACTGTTTTTT
once,TRBJ2-1,TRBV11-3,-,CASSLDPYGDEQFF,TGTGCCAGCAGCTTAGATCCCTACGGGGATGAGCAGTTCTTC
few,TRBJ1-4,TRBV27,TRBD1,CASSFSGTGYEKLFF,TGTGCCAGCAGTTTCTCCGGGACAGGGTATGAAAAACTGTTTTTT
-,TRBJ1-5,TRBV15,-,CATSTRLGGVGQPQHF,TGTGCCACCAGCACCCGACTAGGGGGGGTAGGTCAGCCCCAGCATTTT